This entry is about one TCR beta chain. The data belong to a study of blood T cell repertoires in COVID-19. Study-level background: Spain, Italy and the United States supplied samples that represented acute and convalescent COVID-19. Sources were T cells, B-cell-depleted T cells, or PBMCs; the material itself was cDNA or gDNA.

In the original processing: Estimation of nucleated cell counts relied on the amplification of reference gene primers. The method was immunoSEQ multiplex PCR; TCRdb's version includes in-frame clones alone and lacks a portion of them. The V and J calls and clone size are taken from that table; D and trimming were inferred from the DNA. Here the sample spans around 270,000 clones, 75% to 95% being singletons. Deletions cut 6 bases from V and 0 bases from J, with 12 bases between. Germline lookup yields CDR1 SQVTM and CDR2 ANQGSEA. The length of the CDR3 is 13 residues. The chain joins TRBV29-1 to TRBJ2-7; the D is unclear. The source material was peripheral blood. This receptor was identified in a person aged 18 to 35 with COVID-19, enrolled during active disease. CDR3 amino acids: CSVRWASSYEQYF. In DNA form, the CDR3 reads TGCAGCGTGAGATGGGCGAGCTCCTACGAGCAGTACTTC.